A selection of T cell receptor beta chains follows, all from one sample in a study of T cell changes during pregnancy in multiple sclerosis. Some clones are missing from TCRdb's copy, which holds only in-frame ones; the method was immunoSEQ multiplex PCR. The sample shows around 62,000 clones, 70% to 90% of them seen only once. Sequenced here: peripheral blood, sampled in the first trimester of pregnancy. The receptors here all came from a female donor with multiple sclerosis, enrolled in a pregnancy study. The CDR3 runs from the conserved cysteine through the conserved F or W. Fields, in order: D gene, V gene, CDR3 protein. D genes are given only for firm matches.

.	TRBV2	CASIEERWYEQYF
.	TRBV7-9	CASSRRTAEKLFF
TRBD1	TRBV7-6	CASSPSGGWDTGELFF
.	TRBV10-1	CASSDKGWEQYF
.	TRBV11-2	CASSSVTVHQPQHF
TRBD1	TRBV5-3	CARSFLQGVFHRELFF
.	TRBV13	CASSDGQTSGNTIYF
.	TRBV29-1	CSVLEGNTIYF
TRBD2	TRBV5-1	CASSLFGLAFNEQFF
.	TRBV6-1	CASSEWAVDREAFF
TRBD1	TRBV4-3	CASSPEGGYGDTQYF
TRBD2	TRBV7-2	CASRRLAGVFNEQFF
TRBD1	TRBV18	CASSPQGGSAGYTF
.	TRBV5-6	CASSTGQGQYF
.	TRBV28	CASSLPGAEAFF
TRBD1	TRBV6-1	CASSERTGGRYEQYF
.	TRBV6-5	CASSYSSRFEAFF
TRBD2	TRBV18	CASSPITGTSGKETQYF
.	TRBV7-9	CASSPDRDDNYGYTF
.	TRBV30	CAWSVLGGLRNEQFF
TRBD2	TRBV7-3	CASSTSLAGGNTGELFF
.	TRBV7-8	CASSRQGLGYNEQFF
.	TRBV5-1	CASSPRGGASGGYTF
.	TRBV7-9	CASSPTGPGQFF
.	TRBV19	CASQGSGANVLTF
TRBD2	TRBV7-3	CASSPTSGASTDTQYF
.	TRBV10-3	CAISVQGSDTEAFF
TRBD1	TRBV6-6	CASSYERGQRTEAFF
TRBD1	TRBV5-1	CASSPWDRHYEQYF
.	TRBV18	CASSPFGQNTGELFF